A single sample gave rise to the 3 T cell receptor beta chains below, sequenced in a study of shared clonotypes between healthy human individuals. Repertoires were generated with immunoSEQ multiplex PCR, while TCRdb's copy carries only in-frame clones and drops some. This sample has 450,000 to 500,000 clones, with about 82% found just once. The sequenced sample consisted of PBMCs. The receptors stem from a woman aged 40 to 49 in good health. Some clones in this sample may be carry-over from other donors' samples.

The chain links TRBV2 to TRBJ2-7; D gene uncertain. Trimming stripped 3 bases from V and 5 bases from J, with 11 bases between. The CDR3 runs 13 residues. CDR1 is SNHLY, CDR2 FYNNEI, per germline. CDR3 sequence: CASSESPIHEQYF. CDR3 nucleotides: TGTGCCAGCAGTGAGTCCCCCATCCACGAGCAGTACTTC.

The CDR3 is CASSGRQGSPDTQYF. CDR3 nucleotides: TGTGCCAGCTCAGGCCGACAGGGTAGCCCAGATACGCAGTATTTT. The chain is built from TRBV18 and TRBJ2-3, with 7 positions matching TRBD1. The CDR3 covers 15 residues. J gave up 4 bases and V 5 bases, and 9 bases lay outside the gene matches. Germline V gene data show CDR1 as KGHSH and CDR2 as LQKENI. Together with reference TRBV18 and TRBJ2-3, the CDR3 gives the full variable domain: NAGVMQNPRHLVRRRGQEARLRCSPMKGHSHVYWYRQLPEEGLKFMVYLQKENIIDESGMPKERFSAEFPKEGPSILRIQQVVRGDSAAYFCASSGRQGSPDTQYFGPGTRLTVL.

This clone was seen once. The rearrangement uses TRBV6-1 and TRBJ2-2; TRBD2 agrees at 7 bases. The CDR3 covers 14 residues. Germline V gene lookup returns CDR1 MNHNS and CDR2 SASEGT. The V and J ends lost 7 bases and 1 base, in that order; junction bases with no gene match: 3. The CDR3 bases are TGTGCCAGCATGGCGGGGGTGAACACCGGGGAGCTGTTTTTT. Amino acid sequence: CASMAGVNTGELFF.